This T cell receptor beta chain was observed in a study of identical twins. Whole-study results and caveats: Cord blood's abundant beta clonotypes had fewer insertions, unlike memory repertoires. Excess low generation probability was seen in twin-shared out-of-frame alpha sequences. One should note that invariant MAIT and iNKT cells could partly confound zero-insertion analyses.

MiXCR, applied by TCRdb to the 5' RACE reads, yields one record per CDR3 protein. The sample records roughly 260,000 distinct CDR3 sequences, approximately 7.3% being singletons. As to this clonotype: What it binds is not known.

The trim removed 4 bases at V and 8 bases at J, leaving 9 bases unmatched. The CDR3 covers 15 residues. Germline values: CDR1 SNHLY, CDR2 FYNNEI. These same data were also listed under a study on yellow fever vaccine responses in identical twins.

The sequenced material came from CD8+ T cells sorted from blood. This receptor was taken from a woman younger than 35 in good health. V is TRBV2 and J is TRBJ2-2; 8 bases map to TRBD2. In DNA, the CDR3 is TGTGCCAGCAGTGCTCCGGGGGGGCCAGTTGGGGAGCTGTTTTTT. Its protein is CASSAPGGPVGELFF. The whole variable domain, remainder taken from reference TRBV2 and TRBJ2-2, is EPEVTQTPSHQVTQMGQEVILRCVPISNHLYFYWYRQILGQKVEFLVSFYNNEISEKSEIFDDQFSVERPDGSNFTLKIRSTKLEDSAMYFCASSAPGGPVGELFFGEGSRLTVL.